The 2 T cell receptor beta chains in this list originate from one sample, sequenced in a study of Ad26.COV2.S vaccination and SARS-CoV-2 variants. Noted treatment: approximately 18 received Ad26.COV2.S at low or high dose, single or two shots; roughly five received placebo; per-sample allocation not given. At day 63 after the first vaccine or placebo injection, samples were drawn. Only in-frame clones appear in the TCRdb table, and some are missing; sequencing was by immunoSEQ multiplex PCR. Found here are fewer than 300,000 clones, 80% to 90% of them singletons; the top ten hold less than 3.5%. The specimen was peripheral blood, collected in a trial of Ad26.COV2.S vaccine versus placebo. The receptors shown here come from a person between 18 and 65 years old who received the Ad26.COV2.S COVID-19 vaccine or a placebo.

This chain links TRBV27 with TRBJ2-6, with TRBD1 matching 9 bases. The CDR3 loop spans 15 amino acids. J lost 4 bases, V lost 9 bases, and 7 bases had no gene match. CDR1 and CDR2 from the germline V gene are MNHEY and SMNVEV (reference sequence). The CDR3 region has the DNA TGTGCCAGTAGGGACAGGGTATCCGGGGCCAACGTCCTGACTTTC. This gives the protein CASRDRVSGANVLTF.

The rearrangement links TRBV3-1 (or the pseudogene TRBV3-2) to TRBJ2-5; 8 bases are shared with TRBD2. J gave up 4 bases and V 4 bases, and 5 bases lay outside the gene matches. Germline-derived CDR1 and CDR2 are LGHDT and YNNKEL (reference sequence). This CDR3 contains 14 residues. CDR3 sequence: CASSLAGLSETQYF. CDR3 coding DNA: TGTGCCAGCAGCCTAGCGGGGCTGTCAGAGACCCAGTACTTC.